A single sample is the source of the 3 T cell receptor beta chains below, sequenced in a study of T cells in Graves' hyperthyroidism and ophthalmopathy. Researchers amplified the TCR beta CDR3 regions from RNA transcripts. With the HTBI primer set, the TCR CDR3 went through a first round of RT-PCR. MiXCR, run by TCRdb on the multiplex PCR reads, gives a single entry per CDR3 protein. The sample has roughly 510,000 distinct CDR3 sequences; over 35% are singletons. The specimen was peripheral blood or thyroid tissue (not recorded which). These receptors were collected from an adult woman with Graves' disease, either hyperthyroidism or ophthalmopathy (not recorded which).

This clonotype came up a few times. At one boundary the junction diverges from the germline segment, which might be a read error. The V gene is TRBV10-3, the J gene TRBJ1-2; D gene ambiguous. This CDR3 comprises 13 residues. Germline loops: CDR1 ENHRY, CDR2 SYGVKD. The chain's CDR3 is CASSYSTFSPNTF. CDR3 in DNA: TGTGCCAGCAGTTACTCGACCTTCTCCCCCAACACCTTC.

The chain couples TRBV10-3 to TRBJ1-5; D gene unclear. Germline V lookup: CDR1 ENHRY, CDR2 SYGVKD. With 4 bases removed from V and 5 bases from J, the gap between germline ends came to 9 bases. There are 13 residues in the CDR3. CDR3 protein: CAISGGEDQPQHF. The CDR3 DNA follows: TGTGCCATCAGTGGAGGCGAGGATCAGCCCCAGCATTTT.

This clonotype was picked up a small number of times. This rearrangement joins TRBV4-3 to TRBJ2-2, with D perhaps matching TRBD2 (6 bases). Per the germline V gene, CDR1 is LGHNA and CDR2 is YSLEER. The ends were cut back, 3 bases at V and 6 bases at J, with 11 bases in the middle. The CDR3 is 14 residues long. CDR3 region: CASSHGGASGELFF. CDR3 DNA: TGCGCCAGCAGCCACGGAGGGGCTTCCGGGGAGCTGTTTTTT.